Listed here is a single TCR beta chain. Its antigen is not known. These data come from a study of persistence of HIV-infected CD4 T cells. Study-level results: TCR oligoclonality correlated with proviral oligoclonality in the same sorted populations.

The libraries were made with immunoSEQ version 4 in survey mode. The assay was immunoSEQ multiplex PCR, and TCRdb's table has in-frame clones only and misses some. The sample lists 40,000 to 55,000 clones, about 80% occurring once. Trimming pared 1 base from V and 0 bases from J, leaving 7 bases between. The CDR3 has 15 amino acids. The germline gives CDR1 SGHTA, CDR2 FQGNSA. Stimulation used about 9.5 ug/mL lysate from CMV-infected fibroblasts. CD40L-negative CD69-negative CD45RO-high memory CD4+ T cells were sorted as populations depleted of antigen-responding cells. The source was CD4+ T cells sorted from PBMCs after approximately 20-hour stimulation, collected from a patient who received antiretroviral therapy. The chain uses TRBV7-2 and TRBJ1-5, with unresolved D. This sequence was found in an adult man with HIV who was CMV-seropositive. The CDR3 loop is CASSLERVSNQPQHF. For the CDR3, the DNA is TGTGCCAGCAGCTTAGAACGGGTTAGCAATCAGCCCCAGCATTTT. Full variable domain (missing parts from reference TRBV7-2 and TRBJ1-5): GAGVSQSPSNKVTEKGKDVELRCDPISGHTALYWYRQSLGQGLEFLIYFQGNSAPDKSGLPSDRFSAERTGGSVSTLTIQRTQQEDSAVYLCASSLERVSNQPQHFGDGTRLSIL.